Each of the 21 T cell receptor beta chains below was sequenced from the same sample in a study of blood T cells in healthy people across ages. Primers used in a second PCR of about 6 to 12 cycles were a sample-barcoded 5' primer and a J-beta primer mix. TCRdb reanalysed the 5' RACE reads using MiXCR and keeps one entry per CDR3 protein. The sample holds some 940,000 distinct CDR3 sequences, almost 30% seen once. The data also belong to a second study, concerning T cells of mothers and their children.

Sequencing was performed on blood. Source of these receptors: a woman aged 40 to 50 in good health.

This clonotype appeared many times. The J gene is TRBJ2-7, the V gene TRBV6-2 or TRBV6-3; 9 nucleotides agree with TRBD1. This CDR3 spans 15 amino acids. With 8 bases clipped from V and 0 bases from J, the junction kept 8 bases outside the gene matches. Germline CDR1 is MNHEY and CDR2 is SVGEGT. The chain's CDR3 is CASGDRDRVSYEQYF. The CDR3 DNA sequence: TGTGCCAGCGGAGACCGGGACAGGGTCTCCTACGAGCAGTACTTC.

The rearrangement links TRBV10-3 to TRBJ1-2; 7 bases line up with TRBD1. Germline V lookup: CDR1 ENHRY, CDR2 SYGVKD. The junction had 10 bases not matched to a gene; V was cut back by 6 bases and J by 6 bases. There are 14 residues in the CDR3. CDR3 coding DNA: TGTGCCATCAGGGGGGCTACAGGGGCGGATGGCTACACCTTC. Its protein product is CAIRGATGADGYTF.

CDR3 region: CASSSGPFGGYGYTF. CDR3 in DNA: TGTGCCAGCAGCTCGGGCCCCTTTGGGGGGTATGGCTACACCTTC. This rearrangement joins TRBV7-2 to TRBJ1-2; D perhaps matches TRBD1 (5 bases). V lost 4 bases to trimming and J lost 5 bases, with 17 bases between them. The CDR3 runs 15 residues. The germline CDR1 and CDR2 sequences are SGHTA and FQGNSA. The full variable domain, completed using reference TRBV7-2 and TRBJ1-2, is GAGVSQSPSNKVTEKGKDVELRCDPISGHTALYWYRQSLGQGLEFLIYFQGNSAPDKSGLPSDRFSAERTGGSVSTLTIQRTQQEDSAVYLCASSSGPFGGYGYTFGSGTRLTVV.

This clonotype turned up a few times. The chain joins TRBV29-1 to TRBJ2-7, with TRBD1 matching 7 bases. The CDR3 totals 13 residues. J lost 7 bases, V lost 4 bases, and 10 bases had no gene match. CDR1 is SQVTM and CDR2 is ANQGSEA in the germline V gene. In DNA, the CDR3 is TGCAGCGTTGTTAGGTTAGGGGGCAATGAGCAGTACTTC. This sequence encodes CSVVRLGGNEQYF.

Here the CDR3 DNA reads TGTGCCAGCAGCCAAACAGGGGCCACCGGGGAGCTGTTTTTT. Protein sequence: CASSQTGATGELFF. This rearrangement joins TRBV11-2 to TRBJ2-2; 7 bases align to TRBD1. Germline assignment: CDR1 SGHAT and CDR2 FQNNGV. This CDR3 region has 14 residues. V dropped 5 bases and J dropped 4; count of bases not matched to a gene: 4.

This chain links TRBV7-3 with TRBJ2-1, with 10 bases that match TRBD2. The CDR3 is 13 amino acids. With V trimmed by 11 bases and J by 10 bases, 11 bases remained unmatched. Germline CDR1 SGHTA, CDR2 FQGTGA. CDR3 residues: CAYPTSGPLEQFF. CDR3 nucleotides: TGTGCCTACCCGACTAGCGGGCCTTTAGAGCAGTTCTTC.

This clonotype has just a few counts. This CDR3 is CASSDPHQTGATYEQYF. Written as DNA, the CDR3 is TGTGCCAGCAGTGATCCCCATCAGACAGGAGCCACCTACGAGCAGTACTTC. V gene TRBV25-1 combines with J gene TRBJ2-7; TRBD1 is a possible D gene (6 bases). Trimming took 3 bases from V and 2 from J, leaving 20 bases between them. This CDR3 is 17 amino acids long. Germline V CDR1 and CDR2: MGHDK, SYGVNS.

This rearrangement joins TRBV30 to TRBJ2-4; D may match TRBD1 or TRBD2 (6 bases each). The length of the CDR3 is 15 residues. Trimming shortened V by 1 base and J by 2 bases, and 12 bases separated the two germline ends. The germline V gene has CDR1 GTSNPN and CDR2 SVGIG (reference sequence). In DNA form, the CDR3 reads TGTGCCTGGAGTGCGTTAGGGGGGCCCAAAAACATTCAGTACTTC. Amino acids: CAWSALGGPKNIQYF.

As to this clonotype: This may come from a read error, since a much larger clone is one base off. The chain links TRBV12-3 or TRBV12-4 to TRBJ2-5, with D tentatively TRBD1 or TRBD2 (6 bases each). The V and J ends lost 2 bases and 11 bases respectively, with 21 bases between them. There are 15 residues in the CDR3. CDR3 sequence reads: CASSLFGGPYNEQYF. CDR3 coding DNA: TGTGCCAGCAGTTTATTCGGGGGCCCCTACAATGAGCAGTACTTC.

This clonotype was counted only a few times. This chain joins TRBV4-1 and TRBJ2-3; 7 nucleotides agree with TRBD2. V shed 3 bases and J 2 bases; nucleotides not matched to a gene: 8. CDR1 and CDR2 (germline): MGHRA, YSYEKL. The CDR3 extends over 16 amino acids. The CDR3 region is CASSHPPRDYTDTQYF. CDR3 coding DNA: TGCGCCAGCAGCCACCCCCCACGGGACTACACAGATACGCAGTATTTT.

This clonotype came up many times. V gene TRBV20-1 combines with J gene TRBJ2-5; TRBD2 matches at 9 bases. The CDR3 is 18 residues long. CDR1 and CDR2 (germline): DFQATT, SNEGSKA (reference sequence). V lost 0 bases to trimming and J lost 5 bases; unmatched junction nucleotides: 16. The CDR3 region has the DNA TGCAGTGCTAGAGATCTTTTGGGCGGGGGGGTTTATACGGAGACCCAGTACTTC. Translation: CSARDLLGGGVYTETQYF.

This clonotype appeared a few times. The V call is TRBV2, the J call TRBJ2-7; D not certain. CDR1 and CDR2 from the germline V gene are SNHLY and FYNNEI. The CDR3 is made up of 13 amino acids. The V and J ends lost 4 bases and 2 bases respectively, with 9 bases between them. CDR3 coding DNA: TGTGCCAGCAGTGCCCGGGCCACCTACGAGCAGTACTTC. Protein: CASSARATYEQYF.

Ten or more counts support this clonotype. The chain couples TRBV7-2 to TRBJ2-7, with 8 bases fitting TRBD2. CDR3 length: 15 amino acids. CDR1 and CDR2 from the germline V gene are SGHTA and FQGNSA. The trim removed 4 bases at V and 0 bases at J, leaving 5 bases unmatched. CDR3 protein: CASSSAGATSYEQYF. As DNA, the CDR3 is TGTGCCAGCAGCTCAGCGGGGGCCACCTCCTACGAGCAGTACTTC.

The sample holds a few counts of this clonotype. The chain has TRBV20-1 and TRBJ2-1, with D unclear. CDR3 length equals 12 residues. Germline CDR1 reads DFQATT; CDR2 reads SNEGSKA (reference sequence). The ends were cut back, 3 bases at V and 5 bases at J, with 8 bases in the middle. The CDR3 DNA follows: TGCAGTGCTAGCAGGCCAAACAATGAGCAGTTCTTC. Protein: CSASRPNNEQFF.

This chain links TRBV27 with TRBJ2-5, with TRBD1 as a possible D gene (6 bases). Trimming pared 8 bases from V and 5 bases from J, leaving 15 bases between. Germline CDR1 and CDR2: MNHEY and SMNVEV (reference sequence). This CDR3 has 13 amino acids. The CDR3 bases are TGTGCCAGCGGTGGGGGCACTTACGAGACCCAGTACTTC. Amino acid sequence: CASGGGTYETQYF.

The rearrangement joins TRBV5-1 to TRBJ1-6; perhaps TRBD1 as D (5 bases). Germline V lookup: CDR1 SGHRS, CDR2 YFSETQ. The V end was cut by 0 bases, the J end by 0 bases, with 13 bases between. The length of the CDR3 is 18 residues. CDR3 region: CASSLATGLSSYNSPLHF. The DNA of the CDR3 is TGCGCCAGCAGCTTGGCCACGGGACTCAGCTCCTATAATTCACCCCTCCACTTT.

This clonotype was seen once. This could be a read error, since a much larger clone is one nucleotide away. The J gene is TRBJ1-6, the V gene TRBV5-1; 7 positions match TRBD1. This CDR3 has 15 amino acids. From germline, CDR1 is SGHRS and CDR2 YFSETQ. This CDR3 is CVSSLATGSGSPLHF. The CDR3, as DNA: TGCGTCAGCAGCTTGGCGACAGGGTCGGGATCACCCCTCCACTTT.

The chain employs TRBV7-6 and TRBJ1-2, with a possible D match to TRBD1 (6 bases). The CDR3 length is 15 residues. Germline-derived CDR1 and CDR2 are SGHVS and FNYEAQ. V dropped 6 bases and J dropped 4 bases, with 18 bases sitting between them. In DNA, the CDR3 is TGTGCCAGCAGTCCACAAGCAGGGGCTTCCTATGGCTACACCTTC. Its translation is CASSPQAGASYGYTF.

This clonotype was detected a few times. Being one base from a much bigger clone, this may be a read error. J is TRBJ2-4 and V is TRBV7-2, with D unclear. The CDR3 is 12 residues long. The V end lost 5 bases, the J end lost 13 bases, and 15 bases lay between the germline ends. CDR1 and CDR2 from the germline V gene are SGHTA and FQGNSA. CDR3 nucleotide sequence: TGTGCCAGCAGCCCCGATAGGAAGGTGCAGTACTTC. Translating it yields CASSPDRKVQYF.

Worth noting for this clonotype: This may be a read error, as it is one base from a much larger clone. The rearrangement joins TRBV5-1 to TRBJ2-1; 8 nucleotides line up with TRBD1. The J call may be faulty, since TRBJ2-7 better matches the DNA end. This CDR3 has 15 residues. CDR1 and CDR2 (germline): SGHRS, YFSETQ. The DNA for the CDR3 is TGCGCCAGCAGCTCGGGACAGGCCCAATACAATGAGCAGTACTTC. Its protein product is CASSSGQAQYNEQYF.

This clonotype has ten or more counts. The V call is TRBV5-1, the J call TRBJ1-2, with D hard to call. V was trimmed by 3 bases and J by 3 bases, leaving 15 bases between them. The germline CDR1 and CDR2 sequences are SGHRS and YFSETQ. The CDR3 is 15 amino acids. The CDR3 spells CASSSAGRRDYGYTF. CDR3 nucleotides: TGCGCCAGCAGCTCGGCGGGTCGGCGGGACTATGGCTACACCTTC.